A single sample is the source of the 25 T cell receptor beta chains below, sequenced in a study of T cell repertoires in cytomegalovirus infection. TCRdb used MiXCR to reprocess the reads, holding one entry per CDR3 protein. The table shows hundreds of thousands of distinct CDR3 sequences, with roughly a third occurring only once. The antigens these receptors bind are not known. The sample here was cultured PBMCs, taken from culture after CMV antigen stimulation. These receptors came from a human donor in good health (CMV status not recorded). Some clones in this sample may be carry-over from other donors' samples.

This clonotype was observed a handful of times. The CDR3 nucleotides read TGTGCCAGTAATGGGCTGATCTTTGGGACAGGGGGCTATGGCTACACCTTC. Protein: CASNGLIFGTGGYGYTF. This chain connects TRBV19 to TRBJ1-2; 11 bases map to TRBD1. Trimming took 7 bases from V and 4 from J; bases not matched to a gene: 14. CDR1 LNHDA and CDR2 SQIVND come from the germline V gene (reference sequence). This CDR3 has 17 amino acids.

This chain uses TRBV5-6 with TRBJ1-2; weak D call: TRBD1 (5 bases). Trimming took 2 bases from V and 4 from J, leaving 12 bases between them. CDR1 is SGHDT and CDR2 is YYEEEE in the germline V gene. The CDR3 is made up of 14 amino acids. The CDR3 here is CASSFGAGSYGYTF. The CDR3 nucleotides are TGTGCCAGCAGCTTCGGGGCAGGGAGCTATGGCTACACCTTC.

This clonotype was counted a few times. CDR3 DNA sequence: TGTGCCAGCACCCCAGGGAGGACTAGCGGGACCCAAGAGACCCAGTACTTC. Its protein product is CASTPGRTSGTQETQYF. The chain couples TRBV7-8 to TRBJ2-5, with TRBD2 identical over 12 bases. The CDR3 has 17 amino acids. Trimming at V came to 7 bases and at J to 1 base, leaving 10 bases not matched to a gene. CDR1 and CDR2 from the germline V gene are SGHVS and FQNEAQ.

This chain links TRBV20-1 with TRBJ2-5; 10 bases agree with TRBD2. Germline-derived CDR1 and CDR2 are DFQATT and SNEGSKA (reference sequence). CDR3 size: 15 residues. J was trimmed by 7 bases and V by 6 bases; bases with no gene match: 14. The CDR3 reads CSAGQGTSDWGTQYF. The CDR3 DNA reads TGCAGTGCGGGGCAGGGGACTAGCGATTGGGGGACCCAGTACTTC.

This clonotype showed up just a few times. The CDR3 is CASTPSVWGGDTQYF. The CDR3 DNA follows: TGTGCCAGTACTCCTTCTGTGTGGGGGGGAGATACGCAGTATTTT. This chain links TRBV19 with TRBJ2-3; 7 nucleotides line up with TRBD2. J lost 5 bases, V lost 7 bases, and 12 bases had no gene match. The CDR3 is 15 residues long. From germline, CDR1 is LNHDA and CDR2 SQIVND (reference sequence).

This chain uses TRBV18 with TRBJ1-5, with D perhaps matching TRBD1 (5 bases). The CDR3 runs to 16 residues. Trimming removed 4 bases from V and 0 bases from J, with 13 bases in between. Germline loops: CDR1 KGHSH, CDR2 LQKENI. CDR3 amino acids: CASSRLRDYSNQPQHF. CDR3 nucleotides: TGTGCCAGCTCACGCCTCAGGGACTATAGCAATCAGCCCCAGCATTTT.

The chain links TRBV12-3 or TRBV12-4 to TRBJ1-4; D call uncertain. There are 13 residues in the CDR3. Trimming took off 8 bases at V and 7 bases at J, with 14 bases between the two ends. DNA for the CDR3: TGTGCCAGCTGTAAAGGAGGCGGTGAAAAACTGTTTTTT. Its protein is CASCKGGGEKLFF.

The rearrangement links TRBV5-6 to TRBJ2-7; TRBD1 or TRBD2 may be the D gene (5 bases each). The CDR3 sequence is 14 residues long. Trimming removed 4 bases from V and 7 bases from J, with 18 bases in between. Germline V gene lookup returns CDR1 SGHDT and CDR2 YYEEEE. For the CDR3, the DNA is TGTGCCAGCAGCATCCCCGGGACCCAAGGGGAGCAGTACTTC. This translates into CASSIPGTQGEQYF.

This clonotype was recorded a few times. The V and J genes are TRBV2 and TRBJ2-7, with TRBD1 as a possible D gene (5 bases). Trimming took 6 bases from V and 4 from J, leaving 16 bases between them. The CDR3 loop spans 14 amino acids. CDR1 is SNHLY, CDR2 FYNNEI, per germline. CDR3 nucleotides: TGTGCCAGCAGCGTAAGACAGTTGGGGTACGAGCAGTACTTC. Encoded protein: CASSVRQLGYEQYF.

This clonotype was seen only a few times. The chain uses TRBV7-9 and TRBJ2-3; D is undetermined. Trimming shortened V by 4 bases and J by 6 bases, and 23 bases separated the two germline ends. In germline, CDR1 is SEHNR, CDR2 FQNEAQ (reference sequence). This CDR3 has 17 residues. As DNA, the CDR3 is TGTGCCAGCAGCTCCATACTCCCATCATTGACTTGGGATACGCAGTATTTT. Its protein is CASSSILPSLTWDTQYF.

There are a few counts of this clonotype. The chain joins TRBV7-6 to TRBJ2-1; 8 bases are shared with TRBD2. Trimming cost V 4 bases and J 7 bases; bases outside gene matches: 9. Germline CDR1 reads SGHVS; CDR2 reads FNYEAQ. The CDR3 has 15 residues. The CDR3 loop is CASSYPGGGRNEQFF. For the CDR3, the DNA is TGTGCCAGCAGCTACCCGGGGGGGGGTCGAAATGAGCAGTTCTTC. Variable domain in full (rest from reference TRBV7-6 and TRBJ2-1): GAGVSQSPRYKVTKRGQDVALRCDPISGHVSLYWYRQALGQGPEFLTYFNYEAQQDKSGLPNDRFSAERPEGSISTLTIQRTEQRDSAMYRCASSYPGGGRNEQFFGPGTRLTVL.

The chain joins TRBV2 to TRBJ2-4, with 9 bases identical to TRBD2. The CDR3 consists of 12 residues. The junction had 6 bases not matched to a gene; V was cut back by 6 bases and J by 12 bases. Germline-derived CDR1 and CDR2 are SNHLY and FYNNEI. The CDR3 region has the DNA TGTGCCAGCAGCATGACTAGCGGAGATCAGTACTTC. Translated, it gives CASSMTSGDQYF.

This clonotype occurred many times. V gene TRBV11-2 combines with J gene TRBJ1-4; no clear D. V dropped 0 bases and J dropped 7 bases, with 9 bases sitting between them. The CDR3 extends over 14 amino acids. CDR1 and CDR2 (germline): SGHAT, FQNNGV. This chain's CDR3 is CASSLDRLSEKLFF. The CDR3 coding sequence is TGTGCCAGCAGCTTAGACAGGCTAAGTGAAAAACTGTTTTTT.

The genes are TRBV7-2 and TRBJ2-4, with a possible D match to TRBD2 (6 bases). The V gene lost 5 bases and the J gene lost 4 bases, with 15 bases spanning the gap. This CDR3 has 15 amino acids. The germline V gene encodes CDR1 SGHTA and CDR2 FQGNSA. Here the CDR3 reads CASSPPDYSKNIQYF. In nucleotides, the CDR3 is TGTGCCAGCAGCCCACCGGACTACAGTAAAAACATTCAGTACTTC.

V and J are TRBV28 and TRBJ2-6, with no clear D. Deletions cut 6 bases from V and 4 bases from J, with 10 bases between. Germline V gene lookup returns CDR1 MDHEN and CDR2 SYDVKM. This CDR3 is 14 amino acids long. CDR3 sequence reads: CASSPLIGANVLTF. The CDR3 bases are TGTGCCAGCAGCCCATTGATCGGGGCCAACGTCCTGACTTTC.

This clonotype appeared a single time. The chain has TRBV12-3 or TRBV12-4 and TRBJ1-3, with 7 bases that match TRBD1. This CDR3 region has 16 residues. V lost 3 bases and J lost 2; bases outside the gene matches: 7. The CDR3 sequence: CASSLGQTTAGNTIYF. CDR3 coding DNA: TGTGCCAGCAGTTTGGGACAGACCACTGCTGGAAACACCATATATTTT.

At least ten counts were recorded for this clonotype. This chain joins TRBV7-2 and TRBJ1-2; D is possibly TRBD1 (5 bases). The length of the CDR3 is 14 residues. CDR1 is SGHTA and CDR2 is FQGNSA in the germline V gene. V was pared by 1 base and J by 4 bases, with 10 bases between. The CDR3 region has the DNA TGTGCCAGCAGCTTAGGTCGGGACGCCTATGGCTACACCTTC. Translated, it gives CASSLGRDAYGYTF. Looking up the rest from reference TRBV7-2 and TRBJ1-2 gives the full variable domain: GAGVSQSPSNKVTEKGKDVELRCDPISGHTALYWYRQSLGQGLEFLIYFQGNSAPDKSGLPSDRFSAERTGGSVSTLTIQRTQQEDSAVYLCASSLGRDAYGYTFGSGTRLTVV.

The J gene is TRBJ2-6, the V gene TRBV6-1; D uncertain. The CDR3 is 16 residues long. Germline assignment: CDR1 MNHNS and CDR2 SASEGT. Trimming stripped 7 bases from V and 0 bases from J, with 13 bases between. The CDR3 coding sequence is TGTGCCAGCACCAGTCGGGCCAACTCTGGGGCCAACGTCCTGACTTTC. The encoded protein is CASTSRANSGANVLTF.

In this sample, this clonotype turned up a few times. The chain uses TRBV11-2 and TRBJ1-3; 10 bases match TRBD1. V gave up 5 bases and J gave up 10 bases; unmatched junction bases: 11. This CDR3 has 15 residues. Germline CDR1 is SGHAT and CDR2 is FQNNGV. The CDR3 spells CASSRGQGGVRTIYF. CDR3 bases: TGTGCCAGCAGCAGAGGACAGGGGGGCGTTCGGACCATATATTTT.

With regard to this clonotype: A clone one base away is much larger, so this may be a read error. The conserved phenylalanine or tryptophan is not found at the CDR3 terminus, so this likely reflects a read error. The J gene is TRBJ2-5, the V gene TRBV7-2; no reliable D call. V lost 3 bases and J lost 2, with 10 bases in between. CDR1 and CDR2 (germline): SGHTA, FQGNSA. This CDR3 spans 14 amino acids. CDR3 nucleotides: TGTGCCAGCAGCTTCGTAGGGTGGCAAGAGACCCAGTACTCC. Amino acids: CASSFVGWQETQYS.

This clonotype was observed a few times. V is TRBV18 and J is TRBJ2-7; D may be TRBD1 or TRBD2 (5 bases each). This CDR3 has 15 amino acids. Trimming took 2 bases from V and 3 from J, leaving 14 bases between them. Germline CDR1 KGHSH, CDR2 LQKENI. CDR3 nucleotide sequence: TGTGCCAGCTCACCAAACACTGGGACCTACTACGAGCAGTACTTC. Translation gives CASSPNTGTYYEQYF. Together with reference TRBV18 and TRBJ2-7, the CDR3 gives the full variable domain: NAGVMQNPRHLVRRRGQEARLRCSPMKGHSHVYWYRQLPEEGLKFMVYLQKENIIDESGMPKERFSAEFPKEGPSILRIQQVVRGDSAAYFCASSPNTGTYYEQYFGPGTRLTVT.

This clonotype has more than one count but fewer than ten. The rearrangement uses TRBV6-2 or TRBV6-3 and TRBJ2-3; perhaps TRBD2 as D (6 bases). The CDR3 is 16 residues long. V dropped 9 bases and J dropped 5 bases, with 24 bases sitting between them. CDR1 and CDR2 from the germline V gene are MNHEY and SVGEGT. CDR3 bases: TGTGCCAGGAGGGAGGCGGGCGCTAGCCAGGGAGATACGCAGTATTTT. The encoded protein is CARREAGASQGDTQYF.

The gene calls are TRBV12-3 or TRBV12-4 and TRBJ1-4, with D perhaps TRBD1 (6 bases). With 3 bases removed from V and 8 bases from J, the gap between germline ends came to 13 bases. This CDR3 region has 14 residues. The CDR3 sequence: CASSFEGGEEKLFF. The CDR3 nucleotides read TGTGCCAGCAGTTTTGAGGGGGGCGAGGAAAAACTGTTTTTT.

This clonotype was counted a few times. V gene TRBV6-1 combines with J gene TRBJ2-7; no clear D. Germline V gene data show CDR1 as MNHNS and CDR2 as SASEGT. The CDR3 is 14 residues long. V lost 6 bases, J lost 1 base, and 13 bases lay in between. The CDR3 DNA reads as TGTGCCAGCAGGGCCGGGCCCCTATCCTACGAGCAGTACTTC. Translated, it gives CASRAGPLSYEQYF.

This clonotype has ten or more counts. This chain joins TRBV7-2 and TRBJ2-1; 7 bases match TRBD1. This CDR3 spans 14 amino acids. Germline trimming cut 5 bases from V and 6 bases from J; bases unmatched to any gene: 7. Germline V lookup: CDR1 SGHTA, CDR2 FQGNSA. CDR3 DNA sequence: TGTGCCAGCAGCCCCGGGACAGCTTTCAATGAGCAGTTCTTC. Its protein is CASSPGTAFNEQFF.